A selection of T cell receptor beta chains follows, all from one sample in a study of blood T cell repertoires in COVID-19. The table came from immunoSEQ multiplex PCR; TCRdb's copy has only in-frame clones and leaves some out. This repertoire shows under 250,000 clones, about 83% found once; its top ten account for 1.5%. The material sequenced was peripheral blood. These receptors came from a woman aged 40 to 50 who had recovered from COVID-19. Both conserved end residues are part of each CDR3. Each record gives: V gene, D gene, clone size, J gene, CDR3 protein, CDR3 DNA. A D gene is named only where the DNA matches it firmly. Clone size is shown for a subset of rows, as once, few, many or a class of expanded clone.

TRBV7-9,TRBD1,NA,TRBJ2-1,CASSPPGTGDYEQFF,TGTGCCAGCAGCCCCCCTGGGACAGGGGATTATGAGCAGTTCTTC
TRBV7-9,TRBD1,NA,TRBJ2-7,CASLRTGVYEQYF,TGTGCCAGCCTCCGGACAGGGGTATACGAGCAGTACTTC
TRBV3-1/TRBV3-2,TRBD2,NA,TRBJ2-7,CASSQDRVSGGYEQYF,TGTGCCAGCAGCCAAGATCGGGTAAGCGGGGGTTACGAGCAGTACTTC
TRBV4-2,TRBD1,NA,TRBJ2-7,CASSQIRDRGSYEQYF,TGTGCCAGCAGCCAAATACGGGACAGGGGGTCCTACGAGCAGTACTTC
TRBV5-5,NA,NA,TRBJ1-1,CASSFSARGNTEAFF,TGTGCCAGCAGCTTCTCAGCCAGGGGCAACACTGAAGCTTTCTTT
TRBV21-1,NA,NA,TRBJ1-2,CASSKGVGHRRGYTF,TGTGCCAGCAGCAAAGGGGTAGGACACCGGCGGGGCTACACCTTC
TRBV28,TRBD1,NA,TRBJ1-2,CASSPLSGTGDYGYTF,TGTGCCAGCAGTCCACTTTCCGGGACAGGGGACTATGGCTACACCTTC
TRBV30,NA,NA,TRBJ1-1,CAWSRENTEAFF,TGTGCCTGGTCCAGGGAGAACACTGAAGCTTTCTTT
TRBV15,NA,NA,TRBJ2-1,CATSRDRRGRFNEQFF,TGTGCCACCAGCAGAGATAGGAGGGGCCGGTTCAATGAGCAGTTCTTC
TRBV6-5,TRBD1,NA,TRBJ1-1,CASGTGWTEAFF,TGTGCCAGCGGGACAGGGTGGACTGAAGCTTTCTTT
TRBV30,NA,NA,TRBJ1-2,CAWSQGTYGYTF,TGTGCCTGGAGCCAGGGGACATATGGCTACACCTTC
TRBV2,NA,NA,TRBJ2-7,CASNTNTYEQYF,TGTGCCAGCAACACCAATACCTACGAGCAGTACTTC
TRBV28,NA,NA,TRBJ2-6,CASSLRFSGANVLTF,TGTGCCAGCAGTTTACGTTTCTCTGGGGCCAACGTCCTGACTTTC
TRBV27,TRBD1,NA,TRBJ1-2,CASSGQGKTSYTF,TGTGCCAGCAGTGGACAGGGGAAGACGAGCTACACCTTC
TRBV30,TRBD2,NA,TRBJ2-2,CAWSHGGADTGELFF,TGTGCCTGGAGTCACGGGGGGGCGGATACCGGGGAGCTGTTTTTT
TRBV20-1,NA,NA,TRBJ1-2,CSATDSNYGYTF,TGCAGTGCTACTGACAGTAACTATGGCTACACCTTC
TRBV2,NA,few,TRBJ2-7,CASRQLGYEQYF,TGTGCCAGCCGACAACTGGGCTACGAGCAGTACTTC
TRBV30,TRBD1,NA,TRBJ2-5,CAWSVSGTGGVGLETQYF,TGTGCCTGGAGTGTTAGCGGGACAGGGGGTGTCGGTTTGGAGACCCAGTACTTC
TRBV10-1,TRBD1,NA,TRBJ1-2,CASSAGTGTNYGYTF,TGCGCCAGCAGTGCCGGGACAGGAACTAACTATGGCTACACCTTC